The 23 T cell receptor beta chains below were found in one sample sequenced in a study of blood T cell repertoires in COVID-19. The data were produced by immunoSEQ multiplex PCR, yet TCRdb's version contains in-frame clones alone and is incomplete. The sample has 200,000 to 250,000 clones, around 83% seen once. Sequencing was performed on peripheral blood. The receptors here all came from a man aged 50-60 years with active or convalescent COVID-19.

This sequence joins TRBV19 and TRBJ1-1; possibly TRBD1 for D (5 bases). Looked up from germline, CDR1 is LNHDA and CDR2 is SQIVND (reference sequence). The germline V and J ends were trimmed by 0 bases and 3 bases, with 14 bases remaining between them. The CDR3 is 16 amino acids. This CDR3 reads CASSIDPQGGDTEAFF. CDR3 DNA: TGTGCCAGTAGTATAGACCCCCAGGGAGGGGACACTGAAGCTTTCTTT.

The chain recombines TRBV6-5 with TRBJ1-2; 7 nucleotides agree with TRBD1. The CDR3 consists of 14 residues. Germline-derived CDR1 and CDR2 are MNHEY and SVGAGI. With 2 bases clipped from V and 6 bases from J, the junction kept 6 bases outside the gene matches. CDR3 in DNA: TGTGCCAGCAGTTACGCGACAGGGACAAATGGCTACACCTTC. Translated, it gives CASSYATGTNGYTF.

The V and J genes are TRBV5-6 and TRBJ1-3, with 7 bases lining up with TRBD1. The CDR3 totals 14 residues. J lost 4 bases, V lost 4 bases, and 5 bases had no gene match. Looked up from germline, CDR1 is SGHDT and CDR2 is YYEEEE. CDR3 coding DNA: TGTGCCAGCAGCATCATGGACAGGGGAAACACCATATATTTT. This codes for CASSIMDRGNTIYF.

The chain combines TRBV2 with TRBJ1-3; D unresolved. Germline V gene sequence: CDR1 SNHLY, CDR2 FYNNEI. V was trimmed by 9 bases and J by 1 base, leaving 16 bases between them. The CDR3 contains 15 residues. CDR3: CARESDFASGNTIYF. CDR3 bases: TGTGCCAGGGAATCGGACTTCGCTTCTGGAAACACCATATATTTT.

The rearrangement joins TRBV7-8 to TRBJ2-7; no definite D call. Germline values: CDR1 SGHVS, CDR2 FQNEAQ. Trimming took off 0 bases at V and 3 bases at J, with 9 bases between the two ends. This CDR3 has 14 amino acids. The CDR3 nucleotides read TGTGCCAGCAGCTTAGCTGGGCAGCTCTACGAGCAGTACTTC. Protein product: CASSLAGQLYEQYF.

V gene TRBV5-1 combines with J gene TRBJ2-7, with D perhaps matching TRBD2 (5 bases). The germline V and J ends were trimmed by 5 bases and 2 bases, with 14 bases remaining between them. The CDR3 spans 14 residues. Germline-derived CDR1 and CDR2 are SGHRS and YFSETQ. The CDR3 loop is CASRSGITAYEQYF. The DNA of the CDR3 is TGCGCCAGCAGATCGGGGATTACGGCCTACGAGCAGTACTTC.

The chain couples TRBV6-1 to TRBJ1-5; TRBD1 matches 7 bases. Germline V gene data show CDR1 as MNHNS and CDR2 as SASEGT. The CDR3 contains 15 residues. After removal of 3 bases from V and 5 bases from J, the junction contained 7 bases not matched to a gene. CDR3 coding DNA: TGTGCCAGCAGTGACGACTGGACAGGCCATCAGCCCCAGCATTTT. This translates into CASSDDWTGHQPQHF.

The chain recombines TRBV7-9 with TRBJ1-1; 7 bases are a match to TRBD1. Germline V gives CDR1 SEHNR, CDR2 FQNEAQ (reference sequence). With V trimmed by 2 bases and J by 0 bases, 3 bases remained unmatched. The CDR3 totals 15 residues. The chain's CDR3 is CASSLLGQMNTEAFF. CDR3 coding DNA: TGTGCCAGCAGCTTATTGGGACAGATGAACACTGAAGCTTTCTTT.

The J gene is TRBJ2-7, the V gene TRBV28, with D hard to call. This CDR3 contains 11 residues. CDR1 and CDR2 from the germline V gene are MDHEN and SYDVKM. Trimming cost V 6 bases and J 0 bases, with 3 bases left between them. The CDR3 region is CASRSSYEQYF. The CDR3 nucleotides read TGTGCCAGCAGGAGCTCCTACGAGCAGTACTTC.

This chain links TRBV14 with TRBJ1-1; perhaps TRBD1 as D (6 bases). Germline CDR1 SGHDN, CDR2 FVKESK. V lost 2 bases, J lost 4 bases, and 14 bases lay in between. CDR3 size: 15 residues. The CDR3 reads CASSQLRGGGTEAFF. CDR3 DNA: TGTGCCAGCAGCCAACTTAGGGGGGGCGGCACTGAAGCTTTCTTT.

This chain uses TRBV6-5 with TRBJ1-5; perhaps TRBD1 as D (5 bases). Between the trimmed V and J ends, which lost 6 bases and 6 bases, there was a span of 15 bases. CDR3 length equals 14 residues. The germline CDR1 and CDR2 sequences are MNHEY and SVGAGI. DNA for the CDR3: TGTGCCAGCAGAAAGGCGCAGGGAACTCAGCCCCAGCATTTT. This encodes CASRKAQGTQPQHF.

This clone appeared a single time. The rearrangement links TRBV28 to TRBJ2-3; the match to TRBD1 covers 7 bases. Germline V gene sequence: CDR1 MDHEN, CDR2 SYDVKM. With V trimmed by 3 bases and J by 0 bases, 9 bases remained unmatched. CDR3 size: 17 residues. This CDR3 reads CASSLPRDSLSTDTQYF. The CDR3 DNA is TGTGCCAGCAGTTTGCCCCGGGACAGCCTTAGCACAGATACGCAGTATTTT.

Points on this clone: This CDR3 is also generated by other DNA sequences in the sample. J is TRBJ1-2 and V is TRBV5-6, with 11 bases fitting TRBD1. CDR1 is SGHDT, CDR2 YYEEEE, per germline. The junction had 3 bases not matched to a gene; V was cut back by 4 bases and J by 4 bases. The CDR3 runs to 14 residues. The CDR3 bases are TGTGCCAGCAGCCCCGGGACAGGGGGCTATGGCTACACCTTC. As protein: CASSPGTGGYGYTF. The full variable domain, in which reference TRBV5-6 and TRBJ1-2 provide the parts outside the CDR3, is DAGVTQSPTHLIKTRGQQVTLRCSPKSGHDTVSWYQQALGQGPQFIFQYYEEEERQRGNFPDRFSGHQFPNYSSELNVNALLLGDSALYLCASSPGTGGYGYTFGSGTRLTVV.

This clone was recorded a few times. The chain recombines TRBV2 with TRBJ2-7; 8 bases line up with TRBD1. Per germline, CDR1 SNHLY and CDR2 FYNNEI. J gave up 0 bases and V 6 bases, and 16 bases lay outside the gene matches. The CDR3 runs to 18 residues. The CDR3 is CASRSRDRLRRSSYEQYF. The CDR3, as DNA: TGTGCCAGCAGAAGCCGGGACAGGCTTCGAAGGAGCTCCTACGAGCAGTACTTC.

The rearrangement joins TRBV30 to TRBJ1-2; D perhaps matches TRBD1 (6 bases). The length of the CDR3 is 12 residues. CDR1 GTSNPN and CDR2 SVGIG come from the germline V gene (reference sequence). Trimming removed 0 bases at V and 6 bases at J, with 8 bases between. The CDR3 spells CAWSVGAHGYTF. CDR3 coding DNA: TGTGCCTGGAGTGTGGGGGCGCATGGCTACACCTTC.

V gene TRBV2 combines with J gene TRBJ2-7; tentative D call: TRBD2 (7 bases). V lost 4 bases, J lost 9 bases, and 10 bases lay in between. Per germline, CDR1 SNHLY and CDR2 FYNNEI. The CDR3 length is 11 residues. The CDR3 protein is CASSAGGGQYF. The DNA of the CDR3 is TGTGCCAGCAGTGCGGGGGGCGGGCAGTACTTC.

The J gene is TRBJ2-7, the V gene TRBV27, with a possible D match to TRBD2 (7 bases). V lost 5 bases and J lost 2, with 13 bases in between. The CDR3 contains 14 residues. Germline CDR1 and CDR2: MNHEY and SMNVEV (reference sequence). The DNA of the CDR3 is TGTGCCAGCAGTAAGAGGGGGGGCCCCTACGAGCAGTACTTC. This gives the protein CASSKRGGPYEQYF.

This chain connects TRBV2 to TRBJ1-1, with 7 bases matching TRBD1. Germline V gene lookup returns CDR1 SNHLY and CDR2 FYNNEI. The CDR3 has 13 residues. Trimming removed 9 bases from V and 4 bases from J; junction bases left unmatched: 8. CDR3 residues: CARGDSVSTEAFF. CDR3 DNA sequence: TGTGCCAGAGGGGACAGTGTTAGCACTGAAGCTTTCTTT.

The chain joins TRBV19 to TRBJ1-2; D is unclear. Trimming stripped 7 bases from V and 2 bases from J, with 11 bases between. The CDR3 runs to 13 residues. CDR1 is LNHDA, CDR2 SQIVND, per germline (reference sequence). The CDR3 loop is CASTRSRNYGYTF. The CDR3 nucleotides are TGTGCCAGTACCCGATCGCGGAACTATGGCTACACCTTC.

The rearrangement links TRBV5-4 to TRBJ1-3; D gene unclear. The CDR3 is 15 residues long. Trimming shortened V by 3 bases and J by 2 bases, and 12 bases separated the two germline ends. Germline V gene sequence: CDR1 SGHNT, CDR2 YYREEE (reference sequence). CDR3 region: CASSSRGRTGNTIYF. The CDR3 DNA follows: TGTGCCAGCAGCTCCCGAGGTAGGACTGGAAACACCATATATTTT.

This chain connects TRBV19 to TRBJ2-3, with 7 nucleotides matching TRBD2. J lost 5 bases, V lost 2 bases, and 16 bases had no gene match. The CDR3 sequence is 18 residues long. CDR1 LNHDA and CDR2 SQIVND come from the germline V gene (reference sequence). The CDR3 nucleotides read TGTGCCAGTAGTATACGGTCCCTGGGGCGGGAGTGGGGAGATACGCAGTATTTT. It yields the protein CASSIRSLGREWGDTQYF.

The chain has TRBV7-6 and TRBJ2-1; TRBD1 might be the D (5 bases). CDR3 size: 16 residues. Germline V CDR1 and CDR2: SGHVS, FNYEAQ. Trimming shortened V by 1 base and J by 6 bases, and 16 bases separated the two germline ends. The DNA for the CDR3 is TGTGCCAGCAGCTTAGGGTGGGGCGATATACTCAATGAGCAGTTCTTC. It encodes CASSLGWGDILNEQFF.

The V call is TRBV25-1, the J call TRBJ2-3; TRBD2 might be the D (5 bases). Germline V lookup: CDR1 MGHDK, CDR2 SYGVNS. CDR3 length equals 13 residues. V lost 10 bases to trimming and J lost 2 bases, with 13 bases between them. CDR3 amino acids: CATTEAATDTQYF. The CDR3 bases are TGTGCCACCACCGAAGCGGCCACAGATACGCAGTATTTT.